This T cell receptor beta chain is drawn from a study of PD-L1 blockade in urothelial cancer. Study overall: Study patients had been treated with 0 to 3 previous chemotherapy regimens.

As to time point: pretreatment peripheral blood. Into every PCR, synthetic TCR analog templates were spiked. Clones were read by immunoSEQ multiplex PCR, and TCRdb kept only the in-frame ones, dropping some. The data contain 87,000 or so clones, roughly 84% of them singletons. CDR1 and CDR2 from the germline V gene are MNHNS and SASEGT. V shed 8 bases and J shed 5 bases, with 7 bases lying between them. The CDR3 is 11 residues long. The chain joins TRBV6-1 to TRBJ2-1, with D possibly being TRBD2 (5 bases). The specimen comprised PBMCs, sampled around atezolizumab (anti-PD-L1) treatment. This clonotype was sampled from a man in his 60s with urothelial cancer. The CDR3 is CASEGNNEQFF. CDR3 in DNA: TGTGCCAGCGAGGGAAACAATGAGCAGTTCTTC.